One sample yielded the 10 T cell receptor beta chains listed below, sequenced in a study of blood T cell repertoires in COVID-19. Measured with immunoSEQ multiplex PCR; TCRdb has only the in-frame clones, and not every one. The sample includes roughly 230,000 clones, almost 85% of them seen just once. Sequencing was done on a sample of peripheral blood. Every receptor here comes from a man in his forties or fifties with COVID-19, enrolled during active disease.

This chain links TRBV7-2 with TRBJ1-4; 8 nucleotides line up with TRBD1. This CDR3 has 15 residues. J gave up 7 bases and V 4 bases, and 8 bases lay outside the gene matches. CDR1 and CDR2 from the germline V gene are SGHTA and FQGNSA. In nucleotides, the CDR3 is TGTGCCAGCAGCTACGGGACAGGAAGACGTGAAAAACTGTTTTTT. Its protein product is CASSYGTGRREKLFF.

The genes are TRBV5-1 and TRBJ1-2, with 8 positions matching TRBD1. V lost 3 bases and J lost 2; bases outside the gene matches: 3. Germline V gene lookup returns CDR1 SGHRS and CDR2 YFSETQ. The CDR3 loop spans 14 amino acids. CDR3 coding DNA: TGCGCCAGCAGCTCAGGACAGGGCAACTATGGCTACACCTTC. Translated, it gives CASSSGQGNYGYTF.

The CDR3 here is CASSGGTVQSASGYTF. The CDR3 DNA reads TGTGCCAGCAGTGGAGGGACAGTACAATCCGCCAGTGGCTACACCTTC. J is TRBJ1-2 and V is TRBV6-1; 7 positions agree with TRBD1. V lost 4 bases and J lost 7; bases outside the gene matches: 15. The CDR3 loop spans 16 amino acids. Germline CDR1 is MNHNS and CDR2 is SASEGT.

About this clone itself: At one end the junction does not follow the germline gene, possibly because of a read error. The rearrangement joins TRBV7-7 to TRBJ1-1; D remains unclear. This CDR3 contains 15 residues. Germline assignment: CDR1 SSHAT and CDR2 FNYEAQ (reference sequence). CDR3: CASSLAAGRSTEAFF. CDR3 coding DNA: TGTGCTAGCAGCTTAGCGGCGGGCAGGTCCACTGAAGCTTTCTTT.

The chain uses TRBV2 and TRBJ1-1, with D unclear. V lost 11 bases to trimming and J lost 3 bases, with 19 bases between them. The CDR3 runs 14 residues. Germline CDR1 is SNHLY and CDR2 is FYNNEI. The CDR3 DNA is TGTGCCCAGCAAAGGGTAGCGAGAGACACTGAAGCTTTCTTT. Protein product: CAQQRVARDTEAFF.

The genes are TRBV5-1 and TRBJ2-5, with 13 bases fitting TRBD2. CDR3 length: 15 amino acids. Germline assignment: CDR1 SGHRS and CDR2 YFSETQ. V was clipped by 5 bases and J by 4 bases; unmatched bases: 5. In nucleotides, the CDR3 is TGCGCCAGCAGTCTGACTAGCGGGGGGATAGAGACCCAGTACTTC. It encodes CASSLTSGGIETQYF.

CDR3 amino acids: CASSSQGGNEQFF. CDR3 nucleotide sequence: TGTGCCAGTAGTTCCCAGGGCGGCAATGAGCAGTTCTTC. V usage is TRBV19 and J usage is TRBJ2-1; TRBD1 is a possible D gene (5 bases). V was shortened by 5 bases and J by 6 bases, with 11 bases between the two germline ends. This CDR3 is built from 13 residues. CDR1 is LNHDA and CDR2 is SQIVND in the germline V gene (reference sequence).

The J gene is TRBJ1-6, the V gene TRBV19; 9 bases line up with TRBD1. With V trimmed by 3 bases and J by 9 bases, 9 bases remained unmatched. The germline CDR1 and CDR2 sequences are LNHDA and SQIVND (reference sequence). The CDR3 is made up of 16 amino acids. The CDR3 reads CASSIQGTGWSSPLHF. As DNA, the CDR3 is TGTGCCAGTAGTATTCAGGGGACAGGGTGGAGTTCACCCCTCCACTTT.

The V call is TRBV5-6, the J call TRBJ2-7, with TRBD1 identical over 10 bases. The CDR3 length is 15 residues. Germline V gives CDR1 SGHDT, CDR2 YYEEEE. V trimming: 1 base; J trimming: 2 bases; junction bases outside the gene matches: 3. CDR3 coding DNA: TGTGCCAGCAGCTTGCCGGGACAGGGGCCCTACGAGCAGTACTTC. Protein sequence: CASSLPGQGPYEQYF.

The genes are TRBV19 and TRBJ1-4; D is ambiguous. This CDR3 has 15 residues. From germline, CDR1 is LNHDA and CDR2 SQIVND (reference sequence). V was shortened by 3 bases and J by 5 bases, with 13 bases between the two germline ends. In DNA, the CDR3 is TGTGCCAGTAGTATTTACGGGGATAAGAATGAAAAACTGTTTTTT. Translated: CASSIYGDKNEKLFF.